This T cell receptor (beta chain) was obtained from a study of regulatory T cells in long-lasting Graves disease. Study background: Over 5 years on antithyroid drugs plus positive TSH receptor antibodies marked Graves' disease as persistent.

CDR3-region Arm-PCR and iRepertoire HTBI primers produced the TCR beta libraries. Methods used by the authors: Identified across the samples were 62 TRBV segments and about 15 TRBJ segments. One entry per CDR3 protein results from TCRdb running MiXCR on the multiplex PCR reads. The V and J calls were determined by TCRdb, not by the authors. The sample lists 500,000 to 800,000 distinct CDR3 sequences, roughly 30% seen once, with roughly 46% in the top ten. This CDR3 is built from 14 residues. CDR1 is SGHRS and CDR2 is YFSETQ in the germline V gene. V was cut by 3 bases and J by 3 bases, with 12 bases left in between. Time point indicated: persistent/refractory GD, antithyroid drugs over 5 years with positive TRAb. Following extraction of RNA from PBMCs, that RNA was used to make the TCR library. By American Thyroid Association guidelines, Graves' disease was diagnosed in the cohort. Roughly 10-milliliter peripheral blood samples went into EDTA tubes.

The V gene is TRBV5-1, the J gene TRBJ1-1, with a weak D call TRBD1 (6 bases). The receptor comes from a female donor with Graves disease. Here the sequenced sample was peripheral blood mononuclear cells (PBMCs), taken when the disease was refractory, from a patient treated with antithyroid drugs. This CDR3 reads CASSSRGQDTEAFF. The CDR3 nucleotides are TGCGCCAGCAGCTCTCGGGGGCAAGACACTGAAGCTTTCTTT. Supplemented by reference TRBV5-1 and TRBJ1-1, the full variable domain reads KAGVTQTPRYLIKTRGQQVTLSCSPISGHRSVSWYQQTPGQGLQFLFEYFSETQRNKGNFPGRFSGRQFSNSRSEMNVSTLELGDSALYLCASSSRGQDTEAFFGQGTRLTVV.